This entry lists 24 T cell receptor beta chains sequenced from one sample in a study of shared clonotypes between healthy human individuals. Measured with immunoSEQ multiplex PCR; TCRdb has only the in-frame clones, and not every one. The sample consists of roughly 2.5 million clones, around 90% of them appearing once. The sequencing sample was made of naive CD4+ T cells sorted from blood. The subset: CD45RA+ positively selected. These TCRs come from a man aged 18 to 30 in good health.

The chain recombines TRBV4-1 with TRBJ2-1; 9 bases are shared with TRBD1. Germline V gene lookup returns CDR1 MGHRA and CDR2 YSYEKL. CDR3 length: 17 amino acids. After removal of 4 bases from V and 4 bases from J, the junction contained 11 bases not matched to a gene. The CDR3 sequence: CASSPRTGDKGYNEQFF. The CDR3 DNA sequence: TGCGCCAGCAGCCCCCGGACAGGGGATAAGGGGTACAATGAGCAGTTCTTC.

This chain uses TRBV7-9 with TRBJ1-2; no clear D gene. The CDR3 contains 13 residues. Germline CDR1 SEHNR, CDR2 FQNEAQ (reference sequence). V was cut by 4 bases and J by 4 bases, with 10 bases left in between. DNA of the CDR3: TGTGCCAGCAGCTCCTTATCGGGCTATGGCTACACCTTC. Residues: CASSSLSGYGYTF.

This clone was recorded once. The chain couples TRBV6-1 to TRBJ2-7; 10 nucleotides line up with TRBD1. Germline CDR1 and CDR2: MNHNS and SASEGT. CDR3 size: 17 residues. Trimming removed 3 bases from V and 2 bases from J; junction bases left unmatched: 10. CDR3 bases: TGTGCCAGCAGTGAGGGATCGGACAGGGGGTGGGCCTACGAGCAGTACTTC. Encoded protein: CASSEGSDRGWAYEQYF.

The V gene is TRBV20-1, the J gene TRBJ1-4, with D possibly being TRBD1 (6 bases). The germline gives CDR1 DFQATT, CDR2 SNEGSKA (reference sequence). Trimming took off 7 bases at V and 8 bases at J, with 8 bases between the two ends. The CDR3 sequence is 10 residues long. In DNA, the CDR3 is TGCAGTGTCAGGGGAGAAAAACTGTTTTTT. It specifies CSVRGEKLFF.

The chain employs TRBV28 and TRBJ2-5, with D perhaps TRBD1 or TRBD2 (7 bases each). Trimming pared 6 bases from V and 1 base from J, leaving 12 bases between. Germline CDR1 MDHEN, CDR2 SYDVKM. CDR3 length: 14 amino acids. Here the CDR3 reads CASSQGGGQETQYF. CDR3 bases: TGTGCCAGCAGCCAGGGGGGGGGCCAAGAGACCCAGTACTTC.

This chain uses TRBV2 with TRBJ2-1; D gene ambiguous. This CDR3 region has 14 residues. V was pared by 4 bases and J by 3 bases, with 10 bases between. CDR1 and CDR2 from the germline V gene are SNHLY and FYNNEI. CDR3 sequence: CASSGRRNYNEQFF. CDR3 in DNA: TGTGCCAGCAGTGGCCGGAGAAACTACAATGAGCAGTTCTTC.

V usage is TRBV2 and J usage is TRBJ1-6; no clear D gene. CDR3 length: 13 residues. The V gene's germline CDR1 is SNHLY and CDR2 FYNNEI. The germline V and J ends were trimmed by 8 bases and 8 bases, with 13 bases remaining between them. CDR3 protein: CASRFSRDSPLHF. In DNA, the CDR3 is TGTGCCAGCCGATTCTCTCGGGATTCACCCCTCCACTTT.

On this clone itself: Other DNA sequences in this specimen translate into the identical CDR3. This chain links TRBV9 with TRBJ2-7; 12 bases are shared with TRBD2. The CDR3 spans 16 residues. V lost 0 bases to trimming and J lost 0 bases; unmatched junction nucleotides: 1. Germline V gives CDR1 SGDLS, CDR2 YYNGEE. CDR3 sequence: CASSVGLAGDSYEQYF. The CDR3 DNA follows: TGTGCCAGCAGCGTAGGACTAGCGGGGGACTCCTACGAGCAGTACTTC. Drawing the rest from reference TRBV9 and TRBJ2-7, the complete variable domain is DSGVTQTPKHLITATGQRVTLRCSPRSGDLSVYWYQQSLDQGLQFLIQYYNGEERAKGNILERFSAQQFPDLHSELNLSSLELGDSALYFCASSVGLAGDSYEQYFGPGTRLTVT.

Only one count was recorded for this clone. The chain links TRBV28 to TRBJ2-3, with TRBD1 as a possible D gene (6 bases). Germline CDR1 is MDHEN and CDR2 is SYDVKM. The CDR3 consists of 18 residues. Trimming left V 6 bases short and J 0 bases short, with 22 bases between. This CDR3 is CASSRNRAWSTSTDTQYF. CDR3 bases: TGTGCCAGCAGCCGAAACAGGGCTTGGTCGACTAGCACAGATACGCAGTATTTT.

This rearrangement joins TRBV5-1 to TRBJ2-5; 9 positions match TRBD1. V gave up 3 bases and J gave up 5 bases; unmatched junction bases: 2. CDR3 length: 13 residues. The germline V gene encodes CDR1 SGHRS and CDR2 YFSETQ. CDR3 residues: CASSSGTGETQYF. In DNA, the CDR3 is TGCGCCAGCAGCTCCGGGACAGGGGAGACCCAGTACTTC. The full variable domain, with the rest looked up from reference TRBV5-1 and TRBJ2-5, is KAGVTQTPRYLIKTRGQQVTLSCSPISGHRSVSWYQQTPGQGLQFLFEYFSETQRNKGNFPGRFSGRQFSNSRSEMNVSTLELGDSALYLCASSSGTGETQYFGPGTRLLVL.

The gene calls are TRBV25-1 and TRBJ2-1; 11 bases match TRBD2. V shed 3 bases, J shed 7 bases, and the junction held 5 bases outside the gene matches. The germline V gene encodes CDR1 MGHDK and CDR2 SYGVNS. The CDR3 loop spans 15 amino acids. The CDR3: CASSDPSGRRNEQFF. The CDR3 coding sequence is TGTGCCAGCAGTGACCCTAGCGGGAGGCGGAATGAGCAGTTCTTC.

V gene TRBV27 combines with J gene TRBJ2-7; possible D gene TRBD1, 6 bases. Germline CDR1 MNHEY, CDR2 SMNVEV (reference sequence). CDR3 length equals 16 residues. The germline V and J ends were trimmed by 2 bases and 2 bases, with 16 bases remaining between them. The CDR3 DNA sequence: TGTGCCAGCAGTTTACGGGGCAGGGGCAATACCTACGAGCAGTACTTC. Translating it yields CASSLRGRGNTYEQYF.

The chain links TRBV15 to TRBJ1-5; maybe TRBD1 (6 bases). Trimming took off 5 bases at V and 4 bases at J, with 18 bases between the two ends. Germline CDR1 reads LNHNV; CDR2 reads YYDKDF (reference sequence). The CDR3 has 16 amino acids. This CDR3 reads CATSDLRGAINQPQHF. For the CDR3, the DNA is TGTGCCACCAGCGATTTACGGGGGGCGATTAATCAGCCCCAGCATTTT.

The chain couples TRBV11-2 to TRBJ2-7; D is uncertain. CDR1 is SGHAT, CDR2 FQNNGV, per germline. Trimming took off 1 base at V and 6 bases at J, with 10 bases between the two ends. This CDR3 contains 13 residues. The CDR3 spells CASSLADLGEQYF. CDR3 coding DNA: TGTGCCAGCAGCTTAGCCGACCTCGGCGAGCAGTACTTC.

The gene calls are TRBV5-5 and TRBJ1-5; the match to TRBD1 covers 7 bases. The CDR3 is 18 amino acids. The V segment lost 4 bases and the J segment 2 bases; nucleotides outside the gene matches: 15. Germline V gives CDR1 SGHKS, CDR2 YYEKEE (reference sequence). CDR3 in amino acids: CASSPGTVGGLGNQPQHF. CDR3 in DNA: TGTGCCAGCAGCCCCGGGACAGTTGGGGGCTTGGGCAATCAGCCCCAGCATTTT.

The V and J genes are TRBV28 and TRBJ2-1; D call uncertain. The germline CDR1 and CDR2 sequences are MDHEN and SYDVKM. The CDR3 length is 13 residues. Trimming took 5 bases from V and 6 from J, leaving 11 bases between them. This CDR3 is CASSQDVANEQFF. The CDR3 DNA follows: TGTGCCAGCAGTCAGGACGTCGCCAATGAGCAGTTCTTC. Complete variable domain (other parts from reference TRBV28 and TRBJ2-1): DVKVTQSSRYLVKRTGEKVFLECVQDMDHENMFWYRQDPGLGLRLIYFSYDVKMKEKGDIPEGYSVSREKKERFSLILESASTNQTSMYLCASSQDVANEQFFGPGTRLTVL.

The chain uses TRBV14 and TRBJ1-2; D is uncertain. This CDR3 has 13 residues. Germline-derived CDR1 and CDR2 are SGHDN and FVKESK. Trimming removed 4 bases at V and 8 bases at J, with 14 bases between. CDR3 DNA sequence: TGTGCCAGCAGCCTTACTGTTAATCAGGGCTACACCTTC. Protein product: CASSLTVNQGYTF.

In nucleotides, the CDR3 is TGTGCCAGCAGTCCGGGACCCTCCTACGAGCAGTACTTC. It codes for CASSPGPSYEQYF. The chain employs TRBV6-5 and TRBJ2-7; D tentatively fits TRBD1 or TRBD2 (5 bases each). Per the germline V gene, CDR1 is MNHEY and CDR2 is SVGAGI. The V and J ends lost 5 bases and 0 bases respectively, with 8 bases between them. This CDR3 contains 13 residues.

The rearrangement links TRBV15 to TRBJ2-1; a weak D match, TRBD2 (6 bases). Germline V gene sequence: CDR1 LNHNV, CDR2 YYDKDF (reference sequence). The CDR3 extends over 17 amino acids. V dropped 3 bases and J dropped 0 bases, with 15 bases sitting between them. The CDR3 protein is CATSRDIAASSYNEQFF. The CDR3 region has the DNA TGTGCCACCAGCAGGGATATAGCGGCTAGCTCCTACAATGAGCAGTTCTTC.

The chain recombines TRBV5-6 with TRBJ1-4; no firm D call. V lost 2 bases to trimming and J lost 4 bases, with 6 bases between them. CDR1 SGHDT and CDR2 YYEEEE come from the germline V gene. This CDR3 is 13 amino acids long. CDR3 sequence reads: CASSFGNNEKLFF. The CDR3, as DNA: TGTGCCAGCAGCTTCGGCAATAATGAAAAACTGTTTTTT.

The chain employs TRBV2 and TRBJ1-4, with no clear D. Germline CDR1 is SNHLY and CDR2 is FYNNEI. The V end lost 1 base, the J end lost 0 bases, and 12 bases lay between the germline ends. The CDR3 loop spans 17 amino acids. DNA of the CDR3: TGTGCCAGCAGTGAAGGGGGTTGGGGTGCAACTAATGAAAAACTGTTTTTT. This sequence encodes CASSEGGWGATNEKLFF.

The V gene is TRBV5-1, the J gene TRBJ2-7, with TRBD2 identical over 7 bases. From germline, CDR1 is SGHRS and CDR2 YFSETQ. V lost 0 bases to trimming and J lost 5 bases; unmatched junction nucleotides: 5. The CDR3 spans 14 residues. The CDR3, as DNA: TGCGCCAGCAGCTTGGGGGCGGGAGTCGACGAGCAGTACTTC. It encodes CASSLGAGVDEQYF.

The chain couples TRBV6-5 to TRBJ1-3; the D gene is possibly TRBD1 (5 bases). This CDR3 has 15 residues. CDR1 is MNHEY and CDR2 is SVGAGI in the germline V gene. V was cut by 5 bases and J by 0 bases, with 11 bases left in between. The CDR3, as DNA: TGTGCCAGCAGTACAGGCAGGCACTCTGGAAACACCATATATTTT. It encodes CASSTGRHSGNTIYF.

The chain combines TRBV5-1 with TRBJ1-1; TRBD1 agrees at 8 bases. This CDR3 contains 18 residues. Germline V gene sequence: CDR1 SGHRS, CDR2 YFSETQ. The J segment lost 2 bases and the V segment lost 4 bases, leaving 16 bases of the junction unmatched. The DNA of the CDR3 is TGCGCCAGCAGCACCCACCCAGGGGGCGCGGGTGGAAACACTGAAGCTTTCTTT. Amino acids: CASSTHPGGAGGNTEAFF.